These T cell receptor beta chains were read from a single sample in a study of human versus mouse CDR3 diversity and MHC coevolution. Assay: immunoSEQ multiplex PCR; the TCRdb copy retains only in-frame clones and omits some. The repertoire holds roughly 80,000 clones, around 93% seen once, with 1.3% in the top ten. Sequencing used naive CD4+ T cells from blood. Receptor source: a person between 25 and 70 years old in good health. The CDR3 runs from the conserved cysteine through the conserved F or W.

J gene,V gene,CDR3 protein
TRBJ2-7,TRBV18,CASSSWAPYEQYF
TRBJ2-7,TRBV19,CASSLGLAVSSEQYF
TRBJ2-7,TRBV28,CASSRSGLTYEQYF
TRBJ1-2,TRBV7-3,CASRSGTGDGYTF
TRBJ1-6,TRBV27,CASARGTGASNSPLHF
TRBJ2-7,TRBV2,CASPSPGGTEQYF
TRBJ2-3,TRBV18,CASSPPGLASTDTQYF
TRBJ1-5,TRBV18,CASSPSPPGGSNQPQHF
TRBJ2-1,TRBV25-1,CASNIGLNEQFF
TRBJ2-3,TRBV9,CASSALQRGYTDTQYF
TRBJ2-1,TRBV9,CASSTRQGGFGNEQFF
TRBJ1-1,TRBV7-2,CASSSQGGRPEAFF
TRBJ1-1,TRBV19,CASRPGQENTEAFF
TRBJ2-7,TRBV19,CASSPQGFYEQYF
TRBJ1-4,TRBV2,CASSDDRGPVQGEKLFF
TRBJ2-5,TRBV7-6,CASSLGVSGRETQYF
TRBJ2-7,TRBV29-1,CSVGLADAYEQYF
TRBJ2-1,TRBV5-4,CASSPGTGGAKNEQFF
TRBJ2-7,TRBV9,CASSVDGGRANEQYF
TRBJ1-1,TRBV7-3,CASSWTGKTEAFF
TRBJ1-6,TRBV7-9,CASSLVGGANSPLHF
TRBJ1-1,TRBV28,CASRRQTEAFF
TRBJ2-3,TRBV7-9,CASSSWDRRTDTQYF
.,TRBV27,CASSYERGSYEQYF
TRBJ2-7,TRBV7-2,CASSSGTSGVYEQYF
TRBJ2-7,TRBV28,CASITSGRGYEQYF
TRBJ2-3,TRBV4-1,CASSQPDTVDTQYF
TRBJ2-7,TRBV7-2,CASSADRDYEQYF
TRBJ1-1,TRBV19,CASILNRGGTEAFF
TRBJ2-1,TRBV7-8,CASSPRTSGRNEQFF
TRBJ2-7,TRBV27,CASSPRGGKQYF
TRBJ2-2,TRBV30,CAWSATFTGELFF
TRBJ1-1,TRBV18,CASSGSGYTEAFF
TRBJ2-1,TRBV9,CASSVVGGTLGLNEQFF
TRBJ1-5,TRBV5-6,CASSGGAGGRNQPQHF
TRBJ2-3,TRBV30,CAWSVLAGSTDTQYF
TRBJ2-4,TRBV7-2,CASSLRQGTKNIQYF
TRBJ1-6,TRBV6-1,CASSELALRGSNSPLHF
TRBJ2-1,TRBV9,CASSVAGGDSYNEQFF
TRBJ1-1,TRBV7-2,CASSLALVGTVGTEAFF
TRBJ1-6,TRBV5-4,CASSLTGVNSPLHF
TRBJ2-2,TRBV18,CASSPTGSSGELFF
TRBJ2-1,TRBV9,CASSFTSGSYNEQFF
TRBJ2-7,TRBV29-1,CSAMGSVQGSSYEQYF
TRBJ1-1,TRBV6-5,CASSPLIGNTEAFF
TRBJ2-1,TRBV5-1,CASKTGQGRAYNEQFF
TRBJ1-1,TRBV11-2,CASSLVMGQFKAFF
TRBJ2-7,TRBV28,CASSGQYEQYF
TRBJ2-7,TRBV28,CASSFFDRDSYEQYF
TRBJ2-7,TRBV7-9,CASSSTGVTYEQYF
TRBJ1-2,TRBV19,CASSIRDRGTYGYTF
TRBJ1-2,TRBV11-1,CASGRRGNYGYTF
TRBJ1-2,TRBV7-2,CASSSPGISGYTF
TRBJ1-2,TRBV20-1,CSAPPTYGYTF
TRBJ1-1,TRBV7-2,CASSSFTAGVLTEAFF
TRBJ2-7,TRBV2,CASSEDQGSFYEQYF
TRBJ2-7,TRBV7-2,CASSLAVAPSYEQYF
TRBJ2-3,TRBV6-5,CASSYLGGTTDTQYF
TRBJ2-1,TRBV5-8,CVSVWASGGARAYNEQFF